The rows below give T cell receptor beta chains drawn from one sample of a study of T cell repertoires in cytomegalovirus infection. One entry per CDR3 protein results from TCRdb running MiXCR on the reads. The sample holds around 300,000 distinct CDR3 sequences; 22% are singletons and the top ten take roughly 20%. Antigen specificity for these receptors is unknown. The input for sequencing was cultured PBMCs, taken from culture after CMV antigen stimulation. The source is a human donor in good health (CMV status not recorded). Some clones in this sample may be carry-over from other donors' samples. The CDR3 runs from the conserved cysteine through the conserved F or W. Each record gives: clone size, J gene, V gene, D gene, CDR3 protein, CDR3 DNA. The D gene is left open where the match is weak. Only part of the rows carry a size: once, few, many, or a class if the clone is expanded.

few | TRBJ1-1 | TRBV20-1 | - | CSAGPNTEAFF | TGCAGTGCTGGACCCAACACTGAAGCTTTCTTT
- | TRBJ2-1 | TRBV19 | TRBD2 | CASSPGLAEGNYNEQFF | TGTGCCAGTAGCCCTGGACTAGCGGAGGGGAACTACAATGAGCAGTTCTTC
- | TRBJ1-2 | TRBV7-9 | - | CASSLEGGTGYTF | TGTGCCAGCAGCTTAGAGGGGGGGACAGGCTACACCTTC
- | TRBJ2-2 | TRBV5-4 | - | CASSLGVLTNTGELFF | TGTGCCAGCAGCTTGGGCGTTCTAACGAACACCGGGGAGCTGTTTTTT
- | TRBJ2-3 | TRBV5-4 | TRBD2 | CASSSRGSGSVADTQYF | TGTGCCAGCAGCTCCCGAGGTAGCGGGAGTGTAGCAGATACGCAGTATTTT
many | TRBJ1-6 | TRBV28 | - | CASSPAGLGVALHF | TGTGCCAGCAGTCCGGCGGGGCTAGGGGTGGCCCTCCACTTT
- | TRBJ2-1 | TRBV24-1 | TRBD2 | CATSGVSGITVGEQFF | TGTGCCACCAGTGGCGTAAGCGGGATAACCGTCGGTGAGCAGTTCTTC
once | TRBJ2-1 | TRBV20-1 | TRBD2 | CNTIGLAGDPYNEQFF | TGCAATACAATCGGACTAGCGGGAGACCCCTACAATGAGCAGTTCTTC
- | TRBJ2-5 | TRBV19 | TRBD1 | CASSVTGGQETQYF | TGTGCCAGTAGTGTGACAGGGGGACAAGAGACCCAGTACTTC
few | TRBJ2-2 | TRBV7-8 | TRBD2 | CASSSWTSGSFRELFF | TGTGCCAGCAGCTCTTGGACTAGCGGGAGTTTCAGGGAGCTGTTTTTT
many | TRBJ1-2 | TRBV6-1 | - | CASSEYGSYGYTF | TGTGCCAGCAGTGAATATGGGAGCTATGGCTACACCTTC